This T cell receptor (beta chain) was sequenced during a study of shared clonotypes between healthy human individuals. This clone was detected once. Sequencing was performed with immunoSEQ multiplex PCR; in TCRdb, only in-frame clones are kept and a portion is missing. The table includes some 2.4 million clones, under 95% detected once. The CDR3 spans 15 residues. Unmatched junction bases numbered 8, after V lost 5 bases and J lost 5 bases. Per the germline V gene, CDR1 is MNHNS and CDR2 is SASEGT. Sequencing used naive CD4+ T cells from PBMCs. Documented subset: CD45RA+ positively selected. The source of this sequence is a man between 18 and 35 years old in good health. Some clones in this sample may be carry-over from other donors' samples. The rearrangement uses TRBV6-1 and TRBJ2-3; 9 nucleotides line up with TRBD1. This CDR3 reads CASSTRTGERDTQYF. The CDR3 DNA reads TGTGCCAGCAGTACTCGGACAGGGGAGAGAGATACGCAGTATTTT.